One and the same sample provided the 26 T cell receptor beta chains below, sequenced in a study of blood T cell repertoires in COVID-19. Some clones are missing from TCRdb's copy, which holds only in-frame ones; the method was immunoSEQ multiplex PCR. The data contain tens of thousands of clones, around nine tenths of them singletons. Input material: peripheral blood. These receptor sequences come from a woman of 80 years or more with acute or convalescent COVID-19.

The chain uses TRBV5-1 and TRBJ2-7; TRBD2 agrees at 11 bases. This CDR3 is 15 amino acids long. Germline CDR1 is SGHRS and CDR2 is YFSETQ. V shed 3 bases, J shed 2 bases, and the junction held 4 bases outside the gene matches. The CDR3 sequence is CASSSGTSGTYEQYF. CDR3 DNA sequence: TGCGCCAGCAGCTCCGGGACTAGCGGAACCTACGAGCAGTACTTC.

The table lists this clone with a count of one. The chain recombines TRBV6-5 with TRBJ1-2; D may be TRBD1 (5 bases). CDR1 and CDR2 from the germline V gene are MNHEY and SVGAGI. Trimming cost V 4 bases and J 0 bases, with 12 bases left between them. This CDR3 spans 15 amino acids. The CDR3 DNA is TGTGCCAGCAGTTCACCAGGGCCCGCTAACTATGGCTACACCTTC. Its translation: CASSSPGPANYGYTF.

The genes are TRBV7-8 and TRBJ2-7; D perhaps matches TRBD1 (6 bases). CDR1 and CDR2 (germline): SGHVS, FQNEAQ. The CDR3 loop spans 14 amino acids. Between the trimmed V and J ends, which lost 5 bases and 2 bases, there was a span of 13 bases. This CDR3 is CASSGWTEAYEQYF. The CDR3 DNA follows: TGTGCCAGCAGCGGATGGACAGAAGCCTACGAGCAGTACTTC. Drawing the rest from reference TRBV7-8 and TRBJ2-7, the complete variable domain is GAGVSQSPRYKVAKRGQDVALRCDPISGHVSLFWYQQALGQGPEFLTYFQNEAQLDKSGLPSDRFFAERPEGSVSTLKIQRTQQEDSAVYLCASSGWTEAYEQYFGPGTRLTVT.

V gene TRBV3-1 (or the pseudogene TRBV3-2) combines with J gene TRBJ1-1; D is ambiguous. Germline V gene data show CDR1 as LGHDT and CDR2 as YNNKEL (reference sequence). V was trimmed by 6 bases and J by 0 bases, leaving 11 bases between them. The CDR3 consists of 14 residues. CDR3 amino acids: CASSMKAMNTEAFF. In DNA, the CDR3 is TGTGCCAGCAGTATGAAAGCTATGAACACTGAAGCTTTCTTT.

CDR3 loop: CASRSGQGGTGELFF. CDR3 coding DNA: TGTGCCAGTAGATCGGGACAGGGGGGAACCGGGGAGCTGTTTTTT. This chain joins TRBV19 and TRBJ2-2; TRBD1 matches at 11 bases. Germline CDR1 and CDR2: LNHDA and SQIVND (reference sequence). The CDR3 loop spans 15 amino acids. The V segment lost 6 bases and the J segment 5 bases; nucleotides outside the gene matches: 5.

The V gene is TRBV27, the J gene TRBJ1-2; D is perhaps TRBD1 (5 bases). Germline-derived CDR1 and CDR2 are MNHEY and SMNVEV (reference sequence). There are 17 residues in the CDR3. Trimming left V 5 bases short and J 0 bases short, with 19 bases between. As DNA, the CDR3 is TGTGCCAGCAGTCCGAAGGGCACAGGCGACTCTAACTATGGCTACACCTTC. Residues: CASSPKGTGDSNYGYTF.

The rearrangement links TRBV11-2 to TRBJ1-2, with D maybe TRBD1 (6 bases). Between the trimmed V and J ends, which lost 3 bases and 8 bases, there was a span of 10 bases. CDR3 length equals 12 residues. The germline V gene has CDR1 SGHAT and CDR2 FQNNGV. For the CDR3, the DNA is TGTGCCAGCAGCTTGCAGGGGATGGGCTACACCTTC. It encodes CASSLQGMGYTF. Based on the CDR3 plus reference TRBV11-2 and TRBJ1-2, the full variable domain is EAGVAQSPRYKIIEKRQSVAFWCNPISGHATLYWYQQILGQGPKLLIQFQNNGVVDDSQLPKDRFSAERLKGVDSTLKIQPAKLEDSAVYLCASSLQGMGYTFGSGTRLTVV.

V and J are TRBV5-1 and TRBJ2-1, with D possibly being TRBD2 (6 bases). In germline, CDR1 is SGHRS, CDR2 YFSETQ. V lost 2 bases and J 0 bases, leaving 12 bases between the germline ends. This CDR3 comprises 16 residues. The CDR3 here is CASSFGSGPSYNEQFF. The CDR3 region has the DNA TGCGCCAGCAGCTTCGGTAGCGGCCCCTCCTACAATGAGCAGTTCTTC.

The V call is TRBV14, the J call TRBJ1-1; 10 bases match TRBD1. The germline V gene encodes CDR1 SGHDN and CDR2 FVKESK. The CDR3 is 15 residues long. The V and J ends lost 6 bases and 4 bases, in that order; junction bases with no gene match: 8. CDR3 DNA: TGTGCCAGCAGACTTGCCGGGACAGGGGCCACTGAAGCTTTCTTT. Its protein product is CASRLAGTGATEAFF.

This chain links TRBV3-1 (or the pseudogene TRBV3-2) with TRBJ1-1; D not certain. The CDR3 length is 16 residues. From germline, CDR1 is LGHDT and CDR2 YNNKEL (reference sequence). Deletions cut 1 base from V and 6 bases from J, with 18 bases between. CDR3 sequence reads: CASSQVILSGGAEAFF. As DNA, the CDR3 is TGTGCCAGCAGCCAAGTTATCTTGTCTGGCGGCGCTGAAGCTTTCTTT.

J is TRBJ2-6 and V is TRBV4-1; unclear D gene. The CDR3 runs 15 residues. V was pared by 2 bases and J by 0 bases, with 5 bases between. Germline lookup yields CDR1 MGHRA and CDR2 YSYEKL. For the CDR3, the DNA is TGCGCCAGCAGCCAACTTTTCTCTGGGGCCAACGTCCTGACTTTC. Its translation is CASSQLFSGANVLTF.

V gene TRBV5-1 combines with J gene TRBJ2-7; D is uncertain. The germline gives CDR1 SGHRS, CDR2 YFSETQ. Trimming left V 2 bases short and J 6 bases short, with 15 bases between. The CDR3 is made up of 14 amino acids. In DNA form, the CDR3 reads TGCGCCAGCAGCTTCGACCGCGGAGTATCCGAGCAGTACTTC. Amino acids: CASSFDRGVSEQYF.

The chain recombines TRBV7-2 with TRBJ2-1; 11 bases map to TRBD2. This CDR3 spans 17 amino acids. With V trimmed by 4 bases and J by 0 bases, 5 bases remained unmatched. The V gene's germline CDR1 is SGHTA and CDR2 FQGNSA. This chain's CDR3 is CASSSYSGRVSYNEQFF. Here the CDR3 DNA reads TGTGCCAGCAGCTCATATAGCGGGAGGGTCTCCTACAATGAGCAGTTCTTC.

This sequence joins TRBV12-3 or TRBV12-4 and TRBJ2-7; D not resolved. This CDR3 contains 12 residues. V was clipped by 5 bases and J by 3 bases, with 8 bases between them. In DNA, the CDR3 is TGTGCCAGCAGTCCTGACTTCTACGAGCAGTACTTC. This codes for CASSPDFYEQYF.

The count of this clone is one. This sequence joins TRBV7-3 and TRBJ2-1; 10 bases agree with TRBD2. The CDR3 length is 16 residues. Germline CDR1 and CDR2: SGHTA and FQGTGA. The trim removed 2 bases at V and 2 bases at J, leaving 3 bases unmatched. The CDR3 sequence: CASSLLAGVAYNEQFF. CDR3 bases: TGTGCCAGCAGCTTACTAGCGGGAGTGGCCTACAATGAGCAGTTCTTC.

The chain combines TRBV30 with TRBJ2-3; TRBD2 matches 10 bases. Germline V lookup: CDR1 GTSNPN, CDR2 SVGIG (reference sequence). The J segment lost 3 bases and the V segment lost 2 bases, leaving 5 bases of the junction unmatched. CDR3 length equals 15 residues. The CDR3 bases are TGTGCCTGGAGTTCCAGCGGGGGGGGTACAGATACGCAGTATTTT. Amino acid sequence: CAWSSSGGGTDTQYF.

CDR3 coding DNA: TGCGCCAGCAGCTTACAGGGGCGGAACACTGAAGCTTTCTTT. Protein product: CASSLQGRNTEAFF. The chain combines TRBV5-1 with TRBJ1-1; 7 nucleotides align to TRBD1. J lost 1 base, V lost 2 bases, and 2 bases had no gene match. This CDR3 has 14 amino acids. The germline V gene encodes CDR1 SGHRS and CDR2 YFSETQ.

V usage is TRBV5-5 and J usage is TRBJ2-7, with 8 bases fitting TRBD1. With V trimmed by 0 bases and J by 1 base, 6 bases remained unmatched. CDR1 SGHKS and CDR2 YYEKEE come from the germline V gene (reference sequence). The CDR3 is 16 residues long. CDR3 residues: CASSLAARQGSYEQYF. CDR3 in DNA: TGTGCCAGCAGCTTGGCCGCCCGACAGGGGTCCTACGAGCAGTACTTC.

This chain connects TRBV9 to TRBJ2-3; 7 bases are a match to TRBD2. Unmatched junction bases numbered 3, after V lost 3 bases and J lost 2 bases. CDR3 length: 14 residues. CDR1 SGDLS and CDR2 YYNGEE come from the germline V gene. This CDR3 is CASSDSGPTDTQYF. The CDR3 DNA reads TGTGCCAGCAGCGATAGCGGGCCCACAGATACGCAGTATTTT. Looking up the rest from reference TRBV9 and TRBJ2-3 gives the full variable domain: DSGVTQTPKHLITATGQRVTLRCSPRSGDLSVYWYQQSLDQGLQFLIQYYNGEERAKGNILERFSAQQFPDLHSELNLSSLELGDSALYFCASSDSGPTDTQYFGPGTRLTVL.

The CDR3 loop is CASSVEQEWAGELFF. Written as DNA, the CDR3 is TGTGCCAGCAGCGTAGAACAGGAATGGGCCGGGGAGCTGTTTTTT. This sequence joins TRBV9 and TRBJ2-2; weak D call: TRBD1 (5 bases). Germline CDR1 is SGDLS and CDR2 is YYNGEE. Trimming shortened V by 0 bases and J by 6 bases, and 12 bases separated the two germline ends. The CDR3 is made up of 15 amino acids.

The J gene is TRBJ2-5, the V gene TRBV5-1; no reliable D call. The CDR3 contains 14 residues. V lost 0 bases and J 3 bases, leaving 9 bases between the germline ends. CDR1 and CDR2 from the germline V gene are SGHRS and YFSETQ. The CDR3 region is CASSLANLEETQYF. The CDR3 nucleotides are TGCGCCAGCAGCTTGGCCAATCTAGAAGAGACCCAGTACTTC.

The chain carries TRBV6-5 and TRBJ2-7; 7 nucleotides match TRBD1. Germline V gene data show CDR1 as MNHEY and CDR2 as SVGAGI. Trimming took 10 bases from V and 2 from J; bases not matched to a gene: 2. The CDR3 totals 11 residues. This CDR3 is CATQGAYEQYF. In nucleotides, the CDR3 is TGTGCCACCCAGGGGGCCTACGAGCAGTACTTC.

This clone was seen a handful of times. Written as DNA, the CDR3 is TGTGCCAGCAGCAGGGGTAGCACAGATACGCAGTATTTT. Protein: CASSRGSTDTQYF. The chain employs TRBV9 and TRBJ2-3, with a tentative D call TRBD1 (5 bases). V dropped 4 bases and J dropped 0 bases, with 6 bases sitting between them. Germline-derived CDR1 and CDR2 are SGDLS and YYNGEE. The CDR3 sequence is 13 residues long.

The rearrangement uses TRBV30 and TRBJ2-3, with unresolved D. Germline loops: CDR1 GTSNPN, CDR2 SVGIG (reference sequence). The length of the CDR3 is 15 residues. The V end was cut by 0 bases, the J end by 2 bases, with 12 bases between. Written as DNA, the CDR3 is TGTGCCTGGAGTGTTTCTAATTTCCCCACAGATACGCAGTATTTT. Amino acid sequence: CAWSVSNFPTDTQYF.

The chain combines TRBV7-2 with TRBJ1-1; D perhaps matches TRBD1 (6 bases). V dropped 5 bases and J dropped 8 bases, with 18 bases sitting between them. Germline CDR1 is SGHTA and CDR2 is FQGNSA. The length of the CDR3 is 14 residues. For the CDR3, the DNA is TGTGCCAGCAGCGCAATACAGGGCTCGGGAGAAGCTTTCTTT. It encodes CASSAIQGSGEAFF.

V is TRBV19 and J is TRBJ2-1, with 9 bases matching TRBD2. Trimming at V came to 7 bases and at J to 2 bases, leaving 6 bases not matched to a gene. Germline CDR1 LNHDA, CDR2 SQIVND (reference sequence). The CDR3 totals 15 residues. CDR3 in amino acids: CASMATSGTYNEQFF. The DNA of the CDR3 is TGTGCCAGTATGGCGACTAGCGGCACCTACAATGAGCAGTTCTTC.